The T cell receptor beta chain described here comes from a study of identical twins. One entry per CDR3 protein, called by TCRdb with MiXCR from the 5' RACE reads. The table lists approximately 680,000 distinct CDR3 sequences, around 7.5% of them singletons. CDR1 is DFQATT, CDR2 SNEGSKA, per germline (reference sequence). The ends were cut back, 3 bases at V and 10 bases at J, with 10 bases in the middle. This CDR3 contains 11 residues. Study results and limitations: The authors noted that invariant MAIT and iNKT cells could partly confound zero-insertion analyses. It was cross-sectional statistical analysis, not following the same donors, that the conclusions relied on. Modeled out-of-frame TCR alpha sharing in monozygotic twins fell below observed levels. Researchers reported excess low generation probability among twin-shared out-of-frame alpha sequences.

This clonotype has a handful of counts. Its antigen is unknown. This sample also belongs to another study, concerning yellow fever vaccine responses in identical twins.

Input material: PBMCs. This receptor was identified in a woman aged 18 to 35 in good health. The chain couples TRBV20-1 to TRBJ1-5, with a tentative D call TRBD1 (5 bases). The CDR3 DNA sequence: TGCAGTGCTAGGGGGCTCGGCCCCCAGCATTTT. Amino acid sequence: CSARGLGPQHF.